This T cell receptor beta chain was identified during a study of blood T cell repertoires in COVID-19. Per germline, CDR1 SGHTA and CDR2 FQGTGA. This CDR3 region has 13 residues. V shed 3 bases, J shed 6 bases, and the junction held 4 bases outside the gene matches. Cohort allocation depended upon clinical history that participants reported. In Cohort 3, a recovered donor had either two negative PCRs, clearance, or symptom resolution. In the original analysis: Reference gene primers were amplified, and this amplification served to estimate nucleated cell counts. Clones were sequenced by immunoSEQ multiplex PCR, and TCRdb holds only the in-frame ones, with some missing. That table gives V, J and clone size, and the DNA gave D and trimming. The data show some 350,000 clones, with approximately 90% seen just once and around 1% held by the top ten.

The TCR sequence derives from a man between 18 and 35 years old who had recovered from COVID-19. The V call is TRBV7-3, the J call TRBJ1-2; TRBD1 aligns across 7 bases. The sequenced sample was PBMCs or T cells enriched from blood (not recorded which). The CDR3 nucleotides are TGTGCCAGCAGCTTTAGGCAGGGGGATGGCTACACCTTC. Translated, it gives CASSFRQGDGYTF.